A single sample is the source of the 3 T cell receptor beta chains below, sequenced in a study of OX40 agonist ivuxolimab in advanced cancers. Using immunoSEQ multiplex PCR, the repertoire was profiled, and TCRdb retains in-frame clones only, with some absent. The sample lists approximately 41,000 clones, about 85% occurring once. The sample was CD4+ or CD8+ T cells sorted from blood, taken in a trial of the OX40 agonist ivuxolimab. The source of these receptors is an adult with an advanced solid tumor such as melanoma, head and neck, liver or kidney cancer.

The chain has TRBV10-3 and TRBJ2-7; TRBD1 agrees at 7 bases. The CDR3 is made up of 13 amino acids. The V gene's germline CDR1 is ENHRY and CDR2 SYGVKD. V lost 8 bases and J lost 2; bases outside the gene matches: 6. The CDR3 protein is CAIGDSLPYEQYF. The DNA of the CDR3 is TGTGCCATCGGGGACAGTCTCCCCTACGAGCAGTACTTC.

V gene TRBV29-1 combines with J gene TRBJ1-4; possible D gene TRBD1, 5 bases. Germline-derived CDR1 and CDR2 are SQVTM and ANQGSEA. CDR3 length: 16 amino acids. The ends were cut back, 4 bases at V and 0 bases at J, with 15 bases in the middle. The CDR3 nucleotides read TGCAGCGTTGGGGCCCGGGACGGAGCAACTAATGAAAAACTGTTTTTT. This gives the protein CSVGARDGATNEKLFF.

This sequence joins TRBV28 and TRBJ1-2; TRBD1 agrees at 10 bases. The CDR3 is 15 amino acids. The J segment lost 8 bases and the V segment lost 5 bases, leaving 11 bases of the junction unmatched. From germline, CDR1 is MDHEN and CDR2 SYDVKM. CDR3 sequence (DNA): TGTGCCAGCAGTATCCTTCGACAGGGGGCTGACGGCTACACCTTC. It yields the protein CASSILRQGADGYTF.